The T cell receptor (beta chain) described here comes from a study of cytomegalovirus exposure and HLA in healthy donors. 13 Jbeta primers and 60 Vbeta primers were used for the PCR. This table comes from immunoSEQ multiplex PCR, and its TCRdb copy is limited to in-frame clones, with some not included. The sample has over 90,000 clones, and its top ten clones hold about 3%. Looked up from germline, CDR1 is SGHVS and CDR2 is FNYEAQ. This CDR3 has 16 amino acids. Trimming took 1 base from V and 1 from J; bases not matched to a gene: 5. The sequence derives from a man between 35 and 55 years old in good health and CMV-seronegative. The V call is TRBV7-6, the J call TRBJ2-7; 9 bases fit TRBD2. Sequenced input: PBMCs. CDR3 nucleotides: TGTGCCAGCAGCTTAGATAGCGGGAGCTTTTCCTACGAGCAGTACTTC. It encodes CASSLDSGSFSYEQYF.